A selection of T cell receptor beta chains follows, all from one sample in a study of beta chain features in type 1 diabetes. Using immunoSEQ multiplex PCR, the repertoire was profiled, and TCRdb retains in-frame clones only, with some absent. The sample contains about 320,000 clones, 11% to 15% of which appear only once. Material: central memory CD4+ T cells from blood. Every receptor here comes from a man aged 25-40 years in good health. The conserved cysteine and the conserved F or W are not part of the CDR3 here. Fields, in order: J gene, V gene, CDR3 protein.

J gene: TRBJ1-1
V gene: TRBV11-3
CDR3 protein: ASSHPGRSEAF

J gene: TRBJ2-1
V gene: TRBV9
CDR3 protein: ASSIYNSAVEQF

J gene: TRBJ1-6
V gene: TRBV6-5
CDR3 protein: ASSYGRSPLH

J gene: TRBJ2-3
V gene: TRBV5-4
CDR3 protein: ASSLSSVGPDTQY

J gene: TRBJ2-6
V gene: TRBV5-1
CDR3 protein: ASSPEPVSGANVLT

J gene: TRBJ2-5
V gene: TRBV4-1
CDR3 protein: ASSQAGGPFETQY

J gene: TRBJ2-1
V gene: TRBV2
CDR3 protein: ASSEKFGQTLNEQF

J gene: TRBJ2-1
V gene: TRBV7-9
CDR3 protein: ASSQVAGGYNEQF

J gene: TRBJ2-2
V gene: TRBV30
CDR3 protein: AWSVPKAGQPNTGELF

J gene: TRBJ2-5
V gene: TRBV7-8
CDR3 protein: ASNPLGGHRQETQY

J gene: TRBJ2-1
V gene: TRBV5-8
CDR3 protein: ASSLDRGAYNEQF

J gene: TRBJ2-2
V gene: TRBV30
CDR3 protein: AWSVLGKAGELF

J gene: TRBJ1-2
V gene: TRBV4-1
CDR3 protein: ASSQVFDRLAGLDYGYT

J gene: TRBJ2-1
V gene: TRBV4-1
CDR3 protein: ASGSNEQF

J gene: TRBJ2-1
V gene: TRBV5-4
CDR3 protein: ASSREFPTSLGDQF

J gene: TRBJ1-2
V gene: TRBV5-4
CDR3 protein: ASSSPDRGRGYT

J gene: TRBJ2-6
V gene: TRBV2
CDR3 protein: ASSEELGTGVLT

J gene: TRBJ2-3
V gene: TRBV6-5
CDR3 protein: ASRTGPPGTDTQY

J gene: TRBJ1-1
V gene: TRBV7-2
CDR3 protein: ASSLAWTGPGEAF

J gene: TRBJ1-4
V gene: TRBV6-1
CDR3 protein: ASSVRWPPGSEKLF

J gene: TRBJ1-1
V gene: TRBV6-5
CDR3 protein: ASGLGMNTEAF

J gene: TRBJ1-2
V gene: TRBV20-1
CDR3 protein: SARLTSWT

J gene: TRBJ2-5
V gene: TRBV4-1
CDR3 protein: ASSQDQGSETQY